A selection of T cell receptor beta chains follows, all from one sample in a study of control samples from healthy donors and cancer patients. Profiling relied on immunoSEQ multiplex PCR, and the TCRdb table lists in-frame clones only, not all of them. In the table there are some 150,000 clones, less than 95% of which are singletons. Sequencing input: blood. Receptors originate from a man aged 18 to 35 in good health. Both conserved end residues are part of each CDR3. D genes are given only for firm matches. Clone sizes are given selectively: once, few, many, or a class where the clone is expanded.

D: .
size: .
J: TRBJ1-1
V: TRBV25-1
DNA: TGTGCCAGCGGGGGGGTAGAGGACACTGAAGCTTTCTTT
CDR3: CASGGVEDTEAFF

D: TRBD1
size: .
J: TRBJ2-1
V: TRBV6-4
DNA: TGTGCCAGCAGTGAACAGGGGGCGAAAAATGAGCAGTTCTTC
CDR3: CASSEQGAKNEQFF

D: .
size: .
J: TRBJ2-2
V: TRBV5-4
DNA: TGTGCCAGCAGCTCGTGGACGGGCGAGTTCCCCGGGGAGCTGTTTTTT
CDR3: CASSSWTGEFPGELFF

D: TRBD1
size: .
J: TRBJ1-5
V: TRBV6-1
DNA: TGTGCCAGCAGTGAATGGGGGAGGGGACAGACCCGCAATCAGCCCCAGCATTTT
CDR3: CASSEWGRGQTRNQPQHF

D: .
size: .
J: TRBJ1-1
V: TRBV2
DNA: TGTGCCAGCAGGGGCAGGCCTGTTGAAGCTTTCTTT
CDR3: CASRGRPVEAFF

D: TRBD1
size: few
J: TRBJ1-4
V: TRBV4-3
DNA: TGCGCCAGCAGCCAAAGGACAGGCCTTGCGGGTAATGAAAAACTGTTTTTT
CDR3: CASSQRTGLAGNEKLFF

D: TRBD2
size: .
J: TRBJ2-1
V: TRBV5-1
DNA: TGCGCCAGCACCCTAGCGGGGGTCACCGATGAGCAGTTCTTC
CDR3: CASTLAGVTDEQFF

D: .
size: .
J: TRBJ1-3
V: TRBV11-3
DNA: TGTGCCAGCAGCTTAGGGGGCTCTGGAAACACCATATATTTT
CDR3: CASSLGGSGNTIYF

D: .
size: .
J: TRBJ2-7
V: TRBV7-2
DNA: TGTGCCAGCACCTCAGGTGAGGGTGGGTTCTACGAGCAGTACTTC
CDR3: CASTSGEGGFYEQYF

D: .
size: once
J: TRBJ2-5
V: TRBV3-1/TRBV3-2
DNA: TGTGCCAGCAGCCCACTCCGTGGCGAGACCCAGTACTTC
CDR3: CASSPLRGETQYF

D: .
size: .
J: TRBJ2-3
V: TRBV20-1
DNA: TGCAGTGCCCAGGGCACAGATACGCAGTATTTT
CDR3: CSAQGTDTQYF

D: TRBD1
size: .
J: TRBJ1-5
V: TRBV30
DNA: TGTGCCTGGAGTGTGACAGGGGGCAAACAGCCCCAGCATTTT
CDR3: CAWSVTGGKQPQHF

D: .
size: .
J: TRBJ1-3
V: TRBV19
DNA: TGTGCCAGTAGTCCCATGGCCTCTGGAAACACCATATATTTT
CDR3: CASSPMASGNTIYF

D: .
size: .
J: TRBJ2-3
V: TRBV5-1
DNA: TGCGCCAGCAGCCCGGGGGATACGCAGTATTTT
CDR3: CASSPGDTQYF

D: .
size: .
J: TRBJ1-2
V: TRBV7-2
DNA: TGTGCCAGCAGCTTTACTAATCCGGGGGCAACTGGCTACACCTTC
CDR3: CASSFTNPGATGYTF

D: .
size: .
J: TRBJ1-3
V: TRBV19
DNA: TGTGCCAGTAGACTCAAGAGCTCTGGAAACACCATATATTTT
CDR3: CASRLKSSGNTIYF

D: TRBD2
size: .
J: TRBJ2-7
V: TRBV27
DNA: TGTGCCAGCAGTTCTAGCGGGGTAAACGAGCAGTACTTC
CDR3: CASSSSGVNEQYF

D: TRBD1
size: .
J: TRBJ2-7
V: TRBV3-1/TRBV3-2
DNA: TGTGCCAGCAGCCAACTAGGACAGGTGGAGCAGTACTTC
CDR3: CASSQLGQVEQYF

D: TRBD1
size: .
J: TRBJ2-1
V: TRBV24-1
DNA: TGTGCCACCAGTGATCGACAGGGTTTCCATGAGCAGTTCTTC
CDR3: CATSDRQGFHEQFF

D: TRBD2
size: .
J: TRBJ2-3
V: TRBV2
DNA: TGTGCCAGCAGTGAAACCCCCCAAGCGGGGGACGCCCAGAGGGAGTATTTT
CDR3: CASSETPQAGDAQREYF

D: TRBD1
size: .
J: TRBJ2-2
V: TRBV5-1
DNA: TGCGCCAGCAGCACCTCGATCGGGACAGGGATTGAGACCGGGGAGCTGTTTTTT
CDR3: CASSTSIGTGIETGELFF

D: TRBD1
size: .
J: TRBJ1-2
V: TRBV4-1
DNA: TGCGCCAGCAGCCCCGAGGGACAGGTGTCTTATGGCTACACCTTC
CDR3: CASSPEGQVSYGYTF

D: .
size: .
J: TRBJ2-6
V: TRBV4-1
DNA: TGCGCCAGCAGCCACTTATGGAGGGCAGGGAAGGGCTCTGGGGCCAACGTCCTGACTTTC
CDR3: CASSHLWRAGKGSGANVLTF

D: .
size: .
J: TRBJ1-4
V: TRBV28
DNA: TGTGCCAGCACCTCAGCTGGGGATCCAACTAATGAAAAACTGTTTTTT
CDR3: CASTSAGDPTNEKLFF

D: TRBD1
size: .
J: TRBJ2-2
V: TRBV7-6
DNA: TGTGCCAGCAGCTTAGACAGGGGGCCTAACACCGGGGAGCTGTTTTTT
CDR3: CASSLDRGPNTGELFF

D: TRBD2
size: .
J: TRBJ2-3
V: TRBV4-3
DNA: TGCGCCAGCAGCCAGGCGGGGGGGCCGACAGATACGCAGTATTTT
CDR3: CASSQAGGPTDTQYF

D: .
size: .
J: TRBJ2-1
V: TRBV30
DNA: TGTGCCTGGAGTGTACTGGGGGGGCTCTACAATGAGCAGTTCTTC
CDR3: CAWSVLGGLYNEQFF

D: .
size: .
J: TRBJ1-5
V: TRBV15
DNA: TGTGCCACCAGTTTGACTCAAGTGGGCAATCAGCCCCAGCATTTT
CDR3: CATSLTQVGNQPQHF

D: TRBD1
size: .
J: TRBJ1-6
V: TRBV19
DNA: TGTGCCAGTAGTCCGAGGACAGGTGGATCACCCCTCCACTTT
CDR3: CASSPRTGGSPLHF

D: .
size: .
J: TRBJ2-1
V: TRBV6-2/TRBV6-3
DNA: TGTGCCAGCAGCCCCTCGAGGAGTGGCTACAATGAGCAGTTCTTC
CDR3: CASSPSRSGYNEQFF

D: .
size: .
J: TRBJ1-3
V: TRBV7-9
DNA: TGTGCCAGTTCCTCTGGAAACACCATATATTTT
CDR3: CASSSGNTIYF

D: .
size: .
J: TRBJ1-1
V: TRBV7-2
DNA: TGTGCCAGCAGCTTGGGAGCGGGGAACACTGAAGCTTTCTTT
CDR3: CASSLGAGNTEAFF

D: TRBD2
size: .
J: TRBJ2-1
V: TRBV7-9
DNA: TGTGCCAGCAGCTTTTCCCCCCCCGGGGGGGATGAGCAGTTCTTC
CDR3: CASSFSPPGGDEQFF

D: TRBD2
size: .
J: TRBJ2-1
V: TRBV4-1
DNA: TGCGCCAGCAGCCAAGCGGGGGGGCTTTTGGATGAGCAGTTCTTC
CDR3: CASSQAGGLLDEQFF

D: .
size: .
J: TRBJ2-7
V: TRBV19
DNA: TGTGCCAGTAGTATAGCTAGTCTGAAGTACGAGCAGTACTTC
CDR3: CASSIASLKYEQYF

D: .
size: .
J: TRBJ1-4
V: TRBV2
DNA: TGTGCCAGCAGCCGGAGCAGGGTAACTAATGAAAAACTGTTTTTT
CDR3: CASSRSRVTNEKLFF

D: TRBD2
size: .
J: TRBJ2-5
V: TRBV7-2
DNA: TGTGCCAGCAGCTTATGGGGGGCGGGGGGGCCGGAGACCCAGTACTTC
CDR3: CASSLWGAGGPETQYF

D: .
size: .
J: TRBJ1-3
V: TRBV2
DNA: TGTGCCAGCAGTGAACAGGGGTTTGGAAACACCATATATTTT
CDR3: CASSEQGFGNTIYF

D: .
size: .
J: TRBJ1-1
V: TRBV19
DNA: TGTGCCAGTAGTAAGAGTTTCAACACTGAAGCTTTCTTT
CDR3: CASSKSFNTEAFF

D: TRBD2
size: .
J: TRBJ2-1
V: TRBV7-2
DNA: TGTGCCAGCAGCTTTGCGGGGGGGAACAATGAGCAGTTCTTC
CDR3: CASSFAGGNNEQFF

D: TRBD2
size: .
J: TRBJ2-1
V: TRBV9
DNA: TGTGCCAGCAGCGTTAGCGGGGTATCCTACAATGAGCAGTTCTTC
CDR3: CASSVSGVSYNEQFF

D: .
size: few
J: TRBJ2-6
V: TRBV11-2
DNA: TGTGCCAGCAGCTTAACAGGGTTCTCTGGGGCCAACGTCCTGACTTTC
CDR3: CASSLTGFSGANVLTF

D: .
size: .
J: TRBJ1-2
V: TRBV11-2
DNA: TGTGCCAGCAGCTTAATTACATCTAACTATGGCTACACCTTC
CDR3: CASSLITSNYGYTF

D: TRBD1
size: .
J: TRBJ1-3
V: TRBV11-2
DNA: TGTGCCAGCAGCTTAGCGGGCCCTCGGGGACAGTCTGGAAACACCATATATTTT
CDR3: CASSLAGPRGQSGNTIYF

D: .
size: .
J: TRBJ1-6
V: TRBV25-1
DNA: TGTGCCAGGGGACGGGAAGTTTCGCCCCTCCACTTT
CDR3: CARGREVSPLHF

D: TRBD1
size: once
J: TRBJ1-4
V: TRBV30
DNA: TGTGCCTGGAGTGTAGATCTTACAGGGGCGAATGAAAAACTGTTTTTT
CDR3: CAWSVDLTGANEKLFF

D: .
size: .
J: TRBJ2-7
V: TRBV7-8
DNA: TGTGCCAGCAGCTTAGATTACCAGAGCTCCTACGAGCAGTACTTC
CDR3: CASSLDYQSSYEQYF

D: TRBD1
size: .
J: TRBJ2-3
V: TRBV6-6
DNA: TGTGCCAGCAGTACCTCAGGGGGCACCGAGGATACGCAGTATTTT
CDR3: CASSTSGGTEDTQYF